Given below is one T cell receptor beta chain in context. The data were taken from a study of shared clonotypes between healthy human individuals. Germline V CDR1 and CDR2: WNHNN, SYGVQD (reference sequence). This CDR3 has 13 amino acids. Trimming removed 10 bases at V and 6 bases at J, with 15 bases between. At the deep level, the assay was run. Repertoires were generated with immunoSEQ multiplex PCR, while TCRdb's copy carries only in-frame clones and drops some. The repertoire holds about 2 million clones, 95% seen once, with 0.13% in the top ten. The sample consisted of naive CD4+ T cells sorted from blood. Subset: CD45RA+ positively selected. This clonotype was obtained from a man younger than 35 in good health. The V call is TRBV10-1, the J call TRBJ2-2, with D perhaps matching TRBD1 (6 bases). CDR3 sequence: CATGQFPSGELFF. The CDR3 DNA reads as TGCGCCACCGGACAGTTTCCGTCCGGGGAGCTGTTTTTT.